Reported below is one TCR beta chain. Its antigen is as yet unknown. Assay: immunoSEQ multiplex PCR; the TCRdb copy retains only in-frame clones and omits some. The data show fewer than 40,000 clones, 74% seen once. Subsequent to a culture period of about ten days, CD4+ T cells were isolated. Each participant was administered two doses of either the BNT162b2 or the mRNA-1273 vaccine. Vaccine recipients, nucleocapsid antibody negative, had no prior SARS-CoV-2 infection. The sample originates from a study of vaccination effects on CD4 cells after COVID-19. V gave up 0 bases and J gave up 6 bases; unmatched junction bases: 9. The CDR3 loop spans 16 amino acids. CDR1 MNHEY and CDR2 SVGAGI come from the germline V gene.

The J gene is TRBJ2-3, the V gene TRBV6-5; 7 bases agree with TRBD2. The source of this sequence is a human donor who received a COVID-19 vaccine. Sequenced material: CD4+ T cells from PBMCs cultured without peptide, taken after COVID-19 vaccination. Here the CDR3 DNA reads TGTGCCAGCAGTTACTCGAGGCTAGCGGAGGGGGATACGCAGTATTTT. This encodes CASSYSRLAEGDTQYF.